What follows is one T cell receptor beta chain and its context. A junction boundary mismatches the germline segment, possibly from a read error. The CDR3 contains 15 residues. Germline V gene lookup returns CDR1 MNHNS and CDR2 SASEGT. Original analysis: Estimated nucleated cell counts came from reference gene primer amplification. Measured with immunoSEQ multiplex PCR; TCRdb has only the in-frame clones, and not every one. V and J calls plus clone size are reproduced from that table; the DNA served to infer D and trimming. The sample yields 88,000 or so clones, 70% to 80% seen once. This specimen belongs to a study of blood T cell repertoires in COVID-19. Study-wide context: T cells, B-cell-depleted T cells, or PBMCs provided the cDNA or gDNA that served as material.

The V call is TRBV6-1, the J call TRBJ2-1; possible D gene TRBD1, 5 bases. Sequences were obtained from peripheral blood. This sequence originates from a human donor in a cohort sampled during active COVID-19. CDR3 sequence reads: CASSEDRPSYNEQFF. Written as DNA, the CDR3 is TGTGCCAGCAGCGAAGACAGACCCTCCTACAATGAGCAGTTCTTC.